The T cell receptor (beta chain) described here comes from a study of PD-1 blockade in classical Hodgkin lymphoma. Study-level findings and limits: Any patient who commenced nivolumab under 1 year after ASCT was excluded. Although disease activity or prior therapy may be involved, causes of the repertoire differences remain undefined. Newly diagnosed patients reportedly had lower baseline TCR diversity than healthy donors.

Sequencing was performed with immunoSEQ multiplex PCR; in TCRdb, only in-frame clones are kept and a portion is missing. The sample has about 9,700 clones; about 82% are singletons. Time point denoted: cycle 4 day 1 (C4D1), after five to seven weeks of nivolumab. Each patient experienced a relapse that followed autologous stem cell transplantation, and brentuximab vedotin exposure varied. Of note for this clone: Its antigen remains unidentified.

CDR3 length: 12 residues. V lost 6 bases, J lost 3 bases, and 8 bases lay in between. The germline V gene encodes CDR1 ENHRY and CDR2 SYGVKD. The clonotype originates from a human donor with classical Hodgkin lymphoma. J is TRBJ1-1 and V is TRBV10-3, with D perhaps matching TRBD1 (6 bases). Sample: peripheral blood mononuclear cells (PBMCs), taken before the fourth cycle of nivolumab. CDR3 DNA sequence: TGTGCCATCAGGGCAGGGGACACTGAAGCTTTCTTT. Translation gives CAIRAGDTEAFF.